One and the same sample provided the 19 T cell receptor beta chains below, sequenced in a study of T cell responses to AZD1222 COVID-19 vaccine. Assay: immunoSEQ multiplex PCR; the TCRdb copy retains only in-frame clones and omits some. The sample holds about 100,000 clones, roughly 87% seen once. This material consisted of peripheral blood, taken on day 0 of AZD1222 vaccination. These receptors originate from an adult in good health.

Only one count was recorded for this clone. The chain couples TRBV19 to TRBJ2-3; 7 nucleotides agree with TRBD1. The CDR3 is 15 residues long. Germline CDR1 LNHDA, CDR2 SQIVND (reference sequence). J lost 5 bases, V lost 10 bases, and 15 bases had no gene match. CDR3 bases: TGTGCCACCAAGAGTGAGAAGGGGGCCATAGATACGCAGTATTTT. Protein product: CATKSEKGAIDTQYF.

The rearrangement uses TRBV7-9 and TRBJ1-2; TRBD1 matches 8 bases. After removal of 5 bases from V and 7 bases from J, the junction contained 6 bases not matched to a gene. CDR1 and CDR2 (germline): SEHNR, FQNEAQ (reference sequence). The length of the CDR3 is 13 residues. CDR3 in DNA: TGTGCCAGCAGCCCGACAGGGGCAGGTGGCTACACCTTC. Translated, it gives CASSPTGAGGYTF.

V and J are TRBV5-4 and TRBJ2-5, with TRBD2 matching over 11 bases. Germline V CDR1 and CDR2: SGHNT, YYREEE (reference sequence). This CDR3 is built from 15 residues. V trimming: 4 bases; J trimming: 5 bases; junction bases outside the gene matches: 7. The CDR3 DNA follows: TGTGCCAGCAGCCGCGGACTAGCGGGTCCGGAGACCCAGTACTTC. Residues: CASSRGLAGPETQYF.

CDR3 nucleotide sequence: TGTGCCATCAGATTAGATCAACAGGGGACCACTGAAGCTTTCTTT. It yields the protein CAIRLDQQGTTEAFF. V is TRBV10-3 and J is TRBJ1-1; TRBD1 aligns across 7 bases. The CDR3 runs 15 residues. Germline values: CDR1 ENHRY, CDR2 SYGVKD. J gave up 4 bases and V 6 bases, and 11 bases lay outside the gene matches.

This clone was recorded a few times. The chain is built from TRBV3-1 (or the pseudogene TRBV3-2) and TRBJ2-1, with 11 positions matching TRBD2. This CDR3 comprises 18 residues. The germline gives CDR1 LGHDT, CDR2 YNNKEL (reference sequence). The ends lost 2 bases at V and 0 bases at J; junction bases unmatched: 6. The CDR3 coding sequence is TGTGCCAGCAGCCAACTTACTAGCGGGAGTTTCTCCTACAATGAGCAGTTCTTC. This encodes CASSQLTSGSFSYNEQFF.

The V call is TRBV5-1, the J call TRBJ2-2, with D perhaps matching TRBD1 (5 bases). V lost 1 base and J 1 base, leaving 11 bases between the germline ends. In germline, CDR1 is SGHRS, CDR2 YFSETQ. This CDR3 is 16 amino acids long. Here the CDR3 reads CASSLTDSLNTGELFF. CDR3 DNA sequence: TGCGCCAGCAGCTTGACTGACAGCCTGAACACCGGGGAGCTGTTTTTT.

The chain joins TRBV19 to TRBJ2-2, with 7 bases fitting TRBD1. From germline, CDR1 is LNHDA and CDR2 SQIVND (reference sequence). The J segment lost 3 bases and the V segment lost 5 bases, leaving 9 bases of the junction unmatched. This CDR3 region has 16 residues. This CDR3 reads CASSALDRRDTGELFF. DNA for the CDR3: TGTGCCAGTAGTGCCCTGGACAGGCGGGACACCGGGGAGCTGTTTTTT.

The chain carries TRBV7-9 and TRBJ1-5; D ambiguous. Germline V lookup: CDR1 SEHNR, CDR2 FQNEAQ (reference sequence). This CDR3 comprises 14 residues. V lost 1 base to trimming and J lost 3 bases, with 7 bases between them. The chain's CDR3 is CASSLGGDNQPQHF. The CDR3 nucleotides read TGTGCCAGCAGCTTAGGTGGTGACAATCAGCCCCAGCATTTT.

In this sample, this clone turned up once. The chain uses TRBV3-1 (or the pseudogene TRBV3-2) and TRBJ1-3, with no clear D. This CDR3 has 15 amino acids. The germline V gene encodes CDR1 LGHDT and CDR2 YNNKEL (reference sequence). Trimming stripped 0 bases from V and 4 bases from J, with 10 bases between. CDR3 DNA sequence: TGTGCCAGCAGCCAAGAACAGATGCAGGGAAACACCATATATTTT. It specifies CASSQEQMQGNTIYF.

The chain combines TRBV7-8 with TRBJ2-7, with D tentatively TRBD1 or TRBD2 (5 bases each). The V gene lost 7 bases and the J gene lost 6 bases, with 19 bases spanning the gap. Germline CDR1 and CDR2: SGHVS and FQNEAQ. This CDR3 is 14 amino acids long. CDR3 coding DNA: TGTGCCAGCACCCTCCTCGGGACGGTGAGCGAGCAGTACTTC. This encodes CASTLLGTVSEQYF.

The chain couples TRBV11-3 to TRBJ2-1; the match to TRBD2 covers 9 bases. CDR1 is SGHNT and CDR2 is YENEEA in the germline V gene. The J segment lost 2 bases and the V segment lost 3 bases, leaving 8 bases of the junction unmatched. The CDR3 has 17 residues. The CDR3 reads CASSLSIAGDTYNEQFF. The CDR3 DNA reads as TGTGCCAGCAGCTTGTCGATAGCGGGAGATACCTACAATGAGCAGTTCTTC.

This clone was seen once. CDR3 residues: CASSLSGQGTYEQYF. The CDR3 DNA follows: TGCGCCAGCAGCTTGTCGGGACAGGGAACCTACGAGCAGTACTTC. This rearrangement joins TRBV5-1 to TRBJ2-7, with 9 positions matching TRBD1. The CDR3 loop spans 15 amino acids. Germline CDR1 is SGHRS and CDR2 is YFSETQ. The ends lost 1 base at V and 2 bases at J; junction bases unmatched: 4.

V usage is TRBV6-5 and J usage is TRBJ2-7; 7 positions agree with TRBD2. This CDR3 has 15 amino acids. The J segment lost 2 bases and the V segment lost 6 bases, leaving 10 bases of the junction unmatched. CDR1 and CDR2 from the germline V gene are MNHEY and SVGAGI. The CDR3 nucleotides read TGTGCCAGCAGCACGGGGGTGGGAGGGGCCTACGAGCAGTACTTC. Translated: CASSTGVGGAYEQYF.

In its sample, this clone was seen once. J is TRBJ2-7 and V is TRBV11-2; TRBD1 agrees at 7 bases. In germline, CDR1 is SGHAT, CDR2 FQNNGV. The ends lost 5 bases at V and 7 bases at J; junction bases unmatched: 11. This CDR3 has 14 amino acids. CDR3: CASSLPIQGSEQYF. As DNA, the CDR3 is TGTGCCAGCAGCCTCCCCATACAGGGGAGTGAGCAGTACTTC.

This chain uses TRBV2 with TRBJ2-7; D uncertain. Germline CDR1 and CDR2: SNHLY and FYNNEI. Between the trimmed V and J ends, which lost 4 bases and 9 bases, there was a span of 16 bases. The length of the CDR3 is 13 residues. CDR3: CASSGRSSSRQYF. The CDR3 DNA is TGTGCCAGCAGTGGTCGCAGCAGCTCACGGCAGTACTTC.

This clone was detected only once. The chain couples TRBV2 to TRBJ1-2; D is uncertain. The V gene's germline CDR1 is SNHLY and CDR2 FYNNEI. V lost 7 bases and J lost 1, with 13 bases in between. The CDR3 has 14 residues. For the CDR3, the DNA is TGTGCCAGCAATGGCGATATGGGTAACTATGGCTACACCTTC. Protein: CASNGDMGNYGYTF. The full variable domain, rest sourced from reference TRBV2 and TRBJ1-2, is EPEVTQTPSHQVTQMGQEVILRCVPISNHLYFYWYRQILGQKVEFLVSFYNNEISEKSEIFDDQFSVERPDGSNFTLKIRSTKLEDSAMYFCASNGDMGNYGYTFGSGTRLTVV.

The V call is TRBV27, the J call TRBJ1-5, with D perhaps TRBD1 (6 bases). Looked up from germline, CDR1 is MNHEY and CDR2 is SMNVEV (reference sequence). The germline V and J ends were trimmed by 5 bases and 2 bases, with 22 bases remaining between them. CDR3 length: 18 amino acids. The CDR3 reads CASSLGPGGGRGNQPQHF. DNA of the CDR3: TGTGCCAGCAGTCTAGGACCCGGGGGGGGGCGAGGCAATCAGCCCCAGCATTTT.

V and J are TRBV7-8 and TRBJ1-5, with 8 positions matching TRBD1. Unmatched junction bases numbered 12, after V lost 4 bases and J lost 4 bases. CDR1 and CDR2 (germline): SGHVS, FQNEAQ. This CDR3 is 17 amino acids long. The CDR3 loop is CASSSMTGALRNQPQHF. The CDR3 DNA follows: TGTGCCAGCAGCTCAATGACAGGGGCTCTTCGGAATCAGCCCCAGCATTTT.

This clone appeared a single time. The V and J genes are TRBV4-1 and TRBJ1-4; TRBD1 agrees at 10 bases. Germline V gene lookup returns CDR1 MGHRA and CDR2 YSYEKL. J gave up 6 bases and V 2 bases, and 3 bases lay outside the gene matches. The CDR3 sequence is 15 residues long. The CDR3 nucleotides read TGCGCCAGCAGCCAAACCGGGACAGGGGATGAAAAACTGTTTTTT. Its translation: CASSQTGTGDEKLFF.